This TCR beta chain was sequenced during a study of T cell clonotyping in hematopoietic cell transplantation. Study results and caveats: After transplant, recipient diversity fell while pathologically expanded clonotypes grew through day 180. No sorting was done, leaving CD4 and CD8 contributions mixed.

The CDR3 runs to 16 residues. CDR1 LGHNA and CDR2 YSLEER come from the germline V gene. With 0 bases removed from V and 4 bases from J, the gap between germline ends came to 15 bases. TCRdb keeps only in-frame clones here, not all; method: immunoSEQ multiplex PCR. In the table there are about 9,400 clones, around 79% of which are singletons. As regards this clone: Its antigen is as yet unknown.

Here the sequenced sample was PBMCs, taken 180 days after allogeneic stem cell transplant. This TCR derives from a male patient in his thirties or forties who had an allogeneic stem cell transplant from a related donor, so the T cells may come from the graft donor. Some clones in this sample may be carry-over from other donors' samples. The chain couples TRBV4-3 to TRBJ1-2; possible D gene TRBD1, 5 bases. The CDR3, as DNA: TGCGCCAGCAGCCAAGATGAGGGAGGGGTGGGCTATGGCTACACCTTC. Translating gives CASSQDEGGVGYGYTF.